These T cell receptor beta chains were read from a single sample in a study of PD-L1 blockade in urothelial cancer. Assay: immunoSEQ multiplex PCR; the TCRdb copy retains only in-frame clones and omits some. The sample has around 69,000 clones, about 91% seen once. Source: PBMCs, taken around atezolizumab (anti-PD-L1) treatment. The receptors derive from a woman of 80 years or more with urothelial cancer. The CDR3 runs from the conserved cysteine through the conserved F or W. The D gene is left open where the match is weak. Where a row states a size, it is once, few, many or the class of an expanded clone; other rows omit it.

TRBV27	NA	TRBJ1-2	NA	TGTGCCAGCTTATCCCCGGGGCGGGGCTATGGCTACACCTTC	CASLSPGRGYGYTF
TRBV5-1	NA	TRBJ2-6	NA	TGCGCCAGCAGCTTGGATCCAGCGCTATTTGGTTCTGGGGCCAACGTCCTGACTTTC	CASSLDPALFGSGANVLTF
TRBV7-6	NA	TRBJ2-1	NA	TGTGCCAGCAGCTTACAGGAGGGAGCAATCTACAATGAGCAGTTCTTC	CASSLQEGAIYNEQFF
TRBV5-1	NA	TRBJ2-1	NA	TGCGCCAGCAGCTTGGCCGAGGGTGAGCAGTTCTTC	CASSLAEGEQFF
TRBV27	NA	TRBJ1-2	TRBD1	TGTGCCAGCAGAACACAGGGGGCAGCTAACTATGGCTACACCTTC	CASRTQGAANYGYTF
TRBV2	NA	TRBJ1-1	TRBD1	TGTGCCACTTACAAGGGGGCGGACACTGAAGCTTTCTTT	CATYKGADTEAFF
TRBV5-1	NA	TRBJ2-3	TRBD2	TGCGCCAGCAGGACTAGCGGCTACACAGATACGCAGTATTTT	CASRTSGYTDTQYF
TRBV9	NA	TRBJ2-2	TRBD2	TGTGCCAGCAGCTTAACCAGCGGGGCCTTCACCGGGGAGCTGTTTTTT	CASSLTSGAFTGELFF
TRBV27	NA	TRBJ2-1	TRBD2	TGTGCCAGCAGTTCTTTAAGTTTGTTAGCGGGCGGAACCTACAATGAGCAGTTCTTC	CASSSLSLLAGGTYNEQFF
TRBV18	NA	TRBJ1-5	NA	TGTGCCAGCTCACCGAGCCCGTCCGAACCCCAGCATTTT	CASSPSPSEPQHF
TRBV19	NA	TRBJ1-1	NA	TGTGCTACCGCAGGGTTGAACACTGAAGCTTTCTTT	CATAGLNTEAFF
TRBV19	NA	TRBJ2-3	NA	TGTGCCAGTAGTAAGGGAGGACCTAGCACAGATACGCAGTATTTT	CASSKGGPSTDTQYF
TRBV27	NA	TRBJ1-1	NA	TGTGCCAGCAGTTTAGGGCGTTTGAACACTGAAGCTTTCTTT	CASSLGRLNTEAFF
TRBV19	NA	TRBJ2-1	TRBD2	TGTGCCAGTAGTATTCATCCTAGCGGGATTTACAATGAGCAGTTCTTC	CASSIHPSGIYNEQFF
TRBV10-3	NA	TRBJ1-3	TRBD1	TGTGCCACCGAAGGACAGGGCCTGAAAGGAAACACCATATATTTT	CATEGQGLKGNTIYF
TRBV2	NA	TRBJ2-3	NA	TGTGCCAGCACGGTACTATTAGGTGATACGCAGTATTTT	CASTVLLGDTQYF
TRBV2	once	TRBJ2-5	TRBD2	TGTGCCAGCAAGGGACTAGCGGGAGTCGGGGAGACCCAGTACTTC	CASKGLAGVGETQYF
TRBV11-2	NA	TRBJ2-3	NA	TGTGCCAGCAGCCACCCCCTAGCGTTAGGGACAGATACGCAGTATTTT	CASSHPLALGTDTQYF
TRBV10-3	few	TRBJ1-4	NA	TGTGCCTCGACACAATCAACTAATGAAAAACTGTTTTTT	CASTQSTNEKLFF
TRBV5-1	once	TRBJ2-1	TRBD2	TGCGCCAGCAGCCAGCCTGAAAGCGGGAGGGCCTTTCTCGAGCAGTTCTTC	CASSQPESGRAFLEQFF
TRBV19	NA	TRBJ2-7	TRBD1	TGTGCCAGTAGCATGATCCGGACAGGAACCTACGAGCAGTACTTC	CASSMIRTGTYEQYF
TRBV9	NA	TRBJ2-7	NA	TGTGCCAGCAGCGTAGGACTAGGGAGCACCTACGAGCAGTACTTC	CASSVGLGSTYEQYF
TRBV9	few	TRBJ2-2	TRBD2	TGTGCCAGCAGCGTAAAGGGTGGCGGGAGGGGCACCGGGGAGCTGTTTTTT	CASSVKGGGRGTGELFF
TRBV18	NA	TRBJ2-1	NA	TGTGCCAGCTCACCTTCCGTGTCAGCTACGGGCAATGAGCAGTTCTTC	CASSPSVSATGNEQFF
TRBV5-4	NA	TRBJ2-1	TRBD2	TGTGCCAGCAGCGCAAGGACTAGCGACTACAATGAGCAGTTCTTC	CASSARTSDYNEQFF
TRBV30	NA	TRBJ2-1	TRBD2	TGTGCCTGCCCAGCCGGTAGTAGCGGGAGCGATGAGCAGTTCTTC	CACPAGSSGSDEQFF
TRBV25-1	NA	TRBJ2-7	NA	TGTGCCAGCAGTGAATCGGGTGCGAGTGAGCAGTACTTC	CASSESGASEQYF
TRBV2	NA	TRBJ1-5	NA	TGTGCCAGCAGTGGGGCAGGGGACCTCAATCAGCCCCAGCATTTT	CASSGAGDLNQPQHF
TRBV19	NA	TRBJ2-7	NA	TGTGCCAGTAGCATGCAGGGGTTGGGCTACGAGCAGTACTTC	CASSMQGLGYEQYF
TRBV21-1	NA	TRBJ1-1	NA	TGTGCCAGCAGCAAAGCCCTGGTCCCCGACAGGGGGAACTTAGCTTTCTTT	CASSKALVPDRGNLAFF
TRBV5-1	once	TRBJ2-5	TRBD2	TGCGCCAGCAGTTCTAGCGGGGGCCAAGAGACCCAGTACTTC	CASSSSGGQETQYF
TRBV19	NA	TRBJ2-7	NA	TGTGCCAGTAGCCCATCCCGGGAAAAGCAGTACTTC	CASSPSREKQYF
TRBV6-1	NA	TRBJ2-2	TRBD2	TGTGCCAGCAGCGGTAGCGGGAGGATCACCGGGGAGCTGTTTTTT	CASSGSGRITGELFF
TRBV2	NA	TRBJ1-2	NA	TGTGCCAGCAGTCGAACAGGAAACTATGGCTACACCTTC	CASSRTGNYGYTF
TRBV5-1	NA	TRBJ2-7	NA	TGCGCCAGCAGGGCGGAATCCTACGAGCAGTACTTC	CASRAESYEQYF
TRBV7-9	once	TRBJ2-7	TRBD1	TGTGCCGACGGGACAGGGGCCGACGAGCAGTACTTC	CADGTGADEQYF
TRBV27	NA	TRBJ2-1	TRBD2	TGTGCCAGCAGTATCCGGGGTAGCGGGAGATCGAATGAGCAGTTCTTC	CASSIRGSGRSNEQFF
TRBV5-1	NA	TRBJ2-1	NA	TGCGCCAGCAGCGACCTAGCTAACAATGAGCAGTTCTTC	CASSDLANNEQFF
TRBV5-6	once	TRBJ1-3	NA	TGTGCCAGCAGCCGCCGGGGGGGGGCAGGAAACACCATATATTTT	CASSRRGGAGNTIYF
TRBV7-8	NA	TRBJ1-1	TRBD1	TGTGCCAGCAGCTCCGGGACAGGGATGAACACTGAAGCTTTCTTT	CASSSGTGMNTEAFF
TRBV11-3	NA	TRBJ2-1	NA	TGTGCCAGCAGCCGGTGGGAGGCTGCGGGTGAGCAGTTCTTC	CASSRWEAAGEQFF
TRBV6-5	NA	TRBJ2-7	TRBD1	TGTGCCAGCAGGGGGGACAGGCGGCCTTACGAGCAGTACTTC	CASRGDRRPYEQYF
TRBV12-5	NA	TRBJ2-3	TRBD2	TGTGCTAGTGGTTCCTTAGCGGGAGGAACGCAGTATTTT	CASGSLAGGTQYF
TRBV18	NA	TRBJ1-1	NA	TGTGCCAGCTCACGGCAGGGGATCACCCAAACTGAAGCTTTCTTT	CASSRQGITQTEAFF
TRBV28	NA	TRBJ2-3	NA	TGTGCCAGCAGTGTAAGGGGGGATACGCAGTATTTT	CASSVRGDTQYF
TRBV9	NA	TRBJ1-4	NA	TGTGCCAGCAGCGACCCAAAACAGGGCCCAGGGGAAAAACTGTTTTTT	CASSDPKQGPGEKLFF
TRBV7-9	NA	TRBJ2-5	NA	TGTGCCAGCAGCTGGGGCGACCAGGGGTACCAAGAGACCCAGTACTTC	CASSWGDQGYQETQYF
TRBV28	NA	TRBJ2-1	NA	TGTGCCAGCACTACCCCGTCGGGGGATCCCAAAGGGCAGTTCTTC	CASTTPSGDPKGQFF
TRBV28	NA	TRBJ1-2	NA	TGTGCCAGCAGCCCCGGTCGTCCCGCGGGCCCCCTCTATGGCTACACCTTC	CASSPGRPAGPLYGYTF
TRBV7-7	NA	TRBJ2-7	NA	TGTGCCAGCAGCGATGGAGTACAAGCCGAGCAGTACTTC	CASSDGVQAEQYF
TRBV5-5	NA	TRBJ2-2	NA	TGTGCCAGCAGTTTAATCACCGGGGAGCTGTTTTTT	CASSLITGELFF
TRBV30	NA	TRBJ1-1	TRBD1	TGTGCCCGACAGGGGGAGGTTGGCACTGAAGCTTTCTTT	CARQGEVGTEAFF
TRBV2	few	TRBJ1-1	TRBD1	TGTGCCAGCAGCAGGGGGCCGGGGAACACTGAAGCTTTCTTT	CASSRGPGNTEAFF
TRBV2	NA	TRBJ1-1	NA	TGTGCCAGCACCCGACAAAGCAGTGTGAACACTGAAGCTTTCTTT	CASTRQSSVNTEAFF
TRBV5-1	NA	TRBJ2-3	NA	TGCGCCAGCAGCTTGGGGGGAGCGTTAACAGATACGCAGTATTTT	CASSLGGALTDTQYF
TRBV15	once	TRBJ1-2	NA	TGTGCCACCGCCCCTATCGGGCCGGGAAACTATGGCTACACCTTC	CATAPIGPGNYGYTF
TRBV9	NA	TRBJ2-1	TRBD1	TGTGCCAGCAGCGTAGGGGGGACAGGCCCACATGAGCAGTTCTTC	CASSVGGTGPHEQFF
TRBV28	NA	TRBJ2-7	NA	TGTGCCAGCAGTCAATTCGGTATAACCTACGAGCAGTACTTC	CASSQFGITYEQYF